These T cell receptor beta chains were read from a single sample in a study of blood T cell repertoires in COVID-19. Using immunoSEQ multiplex PCR, the repertoire was profiled, and TCRdb retains in-frame clones only, with some absent. This sample has tens of thousands of clones, with approximately 81% found just once. The sample was peripheral blood. The receptors originated from a man older than 75 with acute or convalescent COVID-19. Each CDR3 is given with its conserved first and last residue. The order of the fields is D gene, CDR3 length, V gene, J gene, CDR3 protein, CDR3 DNA. A D gene is named only where the DNA matches it firmly.

TRBD1,14,TRBV6-4,TRBJ1-4,CAEGDRGRSEKLFF,TGTGCCGAAGGAGACAGGGGGCGGAGTGAAAAACTGTTTTTT
-,16,TRBV27,TRBJ2-3,CASSFAGRGSTRTQYF,TGTGCCAGCAGTTTTGCGGGCCGGGGGTCCACGAGAACGCAGTATTTT
-,14,TRBV7-9,TRBJ2-1,CASSTGSRLGEQFF,TGTGCCAGCAGTACCGGGTCCCGGCTTGGTGAGCAGTTCTTC
-,15,TRBV2,TRBJ2-5,CASSESGGAQETQYF,TGTGCCAGCAGTGAAAGTGGGGGGGCCCAAGAGACCCAGTACTTC
-,13,TRBV18,TRBJ1-2,CASSPGGSYGYTF,TGTGCCAGCTCACCCGGAGGGTCTTATGGCTACACCTTC
-,16,TRBV7-3,TRBJ1-1,CASSFRGLWSDTEAFF,TGTGCCAGCAGCTTCAGGGGTCTCTGGTCGGACACTGAAGCTTTCTTT
-,15,TRBV11-2,TRBJ1-3,CASSFGGSSGNTIYF,TGTGCCAGCAGCTTCGGCGGAAGCTCTGGAAACACCATATATTTT
TRBD2,15,TRBV6-4,TRBJ2-1,CASSTSGRSYNEQFF,TGTGCCAGCAGTACTAGCGGGAGGTCCTACAATGAGCAGTTCTTC
-,14,TRBV18,TRBJ2-7,CASSPGGSLYEQYF,TGTGCCAGCTCACCCGGGGGTAGTCTATACGAGCAGTACTTC
-,14,TRBV27,TRBJ2-1,CASSLSSYGDEQFF,TGTGCCAGCAGTTTATCTTCATACGGGGATGAGCAGTTCTTC
TRBD1,16,TRBV2,TRBJ1-1,CASSVRFRDRGSEAFF,TGTGCCAGCAGTGTTAGATTCCGGGACAGGGGGTCTGAAGCTTTCTTT
-,11,TRBV19,TRBJ1-2,CASREGHGYTF,TGTGCCAGTCGGGAGGGCCATGGCTACACCTTC